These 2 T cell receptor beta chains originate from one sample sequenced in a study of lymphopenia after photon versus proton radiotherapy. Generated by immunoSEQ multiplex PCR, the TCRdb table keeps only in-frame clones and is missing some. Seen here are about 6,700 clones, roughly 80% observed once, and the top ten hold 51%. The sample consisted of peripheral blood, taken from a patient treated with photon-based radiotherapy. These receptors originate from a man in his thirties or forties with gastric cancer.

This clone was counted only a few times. CDR3 in DNA: TGCGCCAGCAGCGAACGAACAGGGGGGAAAGAGACCCAGTACTTC. Protein: CASSERTGGKETQYF. The gene calls are TRBV5-1 and TRBJ2-5; the match to TRBD1 covers 8 bases. This CDR3 has 15 amino acids. Germline-derived CDR1 and CDR2 are SGHRS and YFSETQ. V shed 4 bases and J 3 bases; nucleotides not matched to a gene: 8. Full variable domain (outside the CDR3, taken from reference TRBV5-1 and TRBJ2-5): KAGVTQTPRYLIKTRGQQVTLSCSPISGHRSVSWYQQTPGQGLQFLFEYFSETQRNKGNFPGRFSGRQFSNSRSEMNVSTLELGDSALYLCASSERTGGKETQYFGPGTRLLVL.

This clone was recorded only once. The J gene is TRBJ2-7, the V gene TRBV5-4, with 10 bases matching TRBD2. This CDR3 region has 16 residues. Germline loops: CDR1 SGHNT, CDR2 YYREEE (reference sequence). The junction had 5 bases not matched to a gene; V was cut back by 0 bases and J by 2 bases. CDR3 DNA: TGTGCCAGCAGCTTGGGCCTAGCGGGAGATCCCTACGAGCAGTACTTC. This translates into CASSLGLAGDPYEQYF.